These 3 T cell receptor beta chains came from one sample sequenced in a study of spatial heterogeneity in lung cancer. TCRdb called the 5' RACE reads again in MiXCR, with one record for every CDR3 protein. The sample holds around 12,000 distinct CDR3 sequences, around 15% seen once. Specified time point: sample taken at primary tumor resection. Extraction of whole RNA from tumor, nontumor lung or frozen PBMC preceded unsorted sequencing. The sample here was PBMCs, taken at surgery. Receptors were obtained from a male donor with early-stage non-small cell lung cancer.

This clonotype was seen repeatedly, ten times or more. V is TRBV3-1 and J is TRBJ1-4, with TRBD1 matching 8 bases. Germline CDR1 is LGHDT and CDR2 is YNNKEL (reference sequence). With V trimmed by 3 bases and J by 5 bases, 8 bases remained unmatched. This CDR3 has 16 residues. This CDR3 is CASSHGQGGLNEKLFF. CDR3 bases: TGTGCCAGCAGCCACGGACAGGGTGGATTGAATGAAAAACTGTTTTTT.

This chain joins TRBV27 and TRBJ2-3; 12 bases fit TRBD2. CDR1 is MNHEY, CDR2 SMNVEV, per germline (reference sequence). Trimming took 9 bases from V and 6 from J; bases not matched to a gene: 10. The CDR3 extends over 15 amino acids. Here the CDR3 reads CASRGLAGYSDTQYF. CDR3 nucleotides: TGTGCCAGTAGAGGACTAGCGGGATACTCGGATACGCAGTATTTT.

This rearrangement joins TRBV27 to TRBJ2-7; a possible D gene is TRBD1 (5 bases). The V end lost 6 bases, the J end lost 2 bases, and 14 bases lay between the germline ends. The CDR3 is 14 amino acids. Germline loops: CDR1 MNHEY, CDR2 SMNVEV (reference sequence). CDR3 nucleotides: TGTGCCAGCAGCCGCAGGGTTAGTACCTACGAGCAGTACTTC. It specifies CASSRRVSTYEQYF.